This TCR beta chain derives from a study of blood T cell repertoires in COVID-19. Background on the study: PBMCs, B-cell-depleted T cells, or T cells were the source of the cDNA or gDNA that made up the material.

Measured with immunoSEQ multiplex PCR; TCRdb has only the in-frame clones, and not every one. The table lists 150,000 to 200,000 clones, roughly 85% of them singletons. The germline V gene encodes CDR1 MDHEN and CDR2 SYDVKM. The trim removed 6 bases at V and 5 bases at J, leaving 6 bases unmatched. The length of the CDR3 is 15 residues. The receptor was derived from a woman aged 30 to 39 with acute or convalescent COVID-19. The chain combines TRBV28 with TRBJ2-3, with TRBD2 matching over 12 bases. Sequencing was carried out using peripheral blood. Here the CDR3 DNA reads TGTGCCAGCAGCCTCTCTAGCGGGAGGGTAGATACGCAGTATTTT. As protein: CASSLSSGRVDTQYF.